This entry lists 21 T cell receptor beta chains sequenced from one sample in a study of blood T cell repertoires in COVID-19. The protocol was immunoSEQ multiplex PCR, while the TCRdb copy is restricted to in-frame clones and leaves out a portion. Of roughly 220,000 clones in the sample, around 81% are singletons; the top ten hold 6.5% to 9%. Sequenced sample: peripheral blood. The receptors were gathered from a woman of 80 years or more with COVID-19, enrolled during active disease.

The genes are TRBV6-4 and TRBJ2-5; 14 positions match TRBD2. The CDR3 is 16 residues long. V lost 5 bases, J lost 4 bases, and 6 bases stayed unmatched. Looked up from germline, CDR1 is MRHNA and CDR2 is SNTAGT. The CDR3 coding sequence is TGTGCCAGCAGTCCTGGACTAGCGGGGGGAAGAGAGACCCAGTACTTC. Protein product: CASSPGLAGGRETQYF.

The V gene is TRBV21-1, the J gene TRBJ2-5; the DNA was not compared with TRBD1, the D call given in the table. TRBV21-1 is a known pseudogene. The CDR3 runs 18 residues. CDR3 sequence: CASSKKRGLHRVEETQYF. DNA of the CDR3: TGTGCCAGCAGCAAAAAAAGGGGGTTACACAGGGTGGAAGAGACCCAGTACTTC.

This chain uses TRBV30 with TRBJ2-5; D ambiguous. Germline assignment: CDR1 GTSNPN and CDR2 SVGIG (reference sequence). CDR3 length: 10 residues. Trimming pared 5 bases from V and 4 bases from J, leaving 5 bases between. The CDR3 bases are TGTGCCTGGTCTCGAGAGACCCAGTACTTC. Protein: CAWSRETQYF.

The V call is TRBV28, the J call TRBJ2-5; 7 nucleotides line up with TRBD1. J gave up 4 bases and V 2 bases, and 1 base lay outside the gene matches. There are 13 residues in the CDR3. CDR1 MDHEN and CDR2 SYDVKM come from the germline V gene. The CDR3 sequence is CASSLPGGETQYF. CDR3 sequence (DNA): TGTGCCAGCAGTTTACCAGGGGGAGAGACCCAGTACTTC.

In this sample, this clone turned up once. The chain links TRBV6-5 to TRBJ1-1; D is ambiguous. The germline V and J ends were trimmed by 6 bases and 5 bases, with 13 bases remaining between them. CDR1 MNHEY and CDR2 SVGAGI come from the germline V gene. This CDR3 comprises 13 residues. The CDR3 nucleotides are TGTGCCAGCAGCTCCCTATGGGCGACTGAAGCTTTCTTT. Translating gives CASSSLWATEAFF.

The V gene is TRBV11-2, the J gene TRBJ1-1, with TRBD1 as a possible D gene (5 bases). The CDR3 runs to 14 residues. Trimming left V 1 base short and J 5 bases short, with 11 bases between. The germline CDR1 and CDR2 sequences are SGHAT and FQNNGV. Written as DNA, the CDR3 is TGTGCCAGCAGCTTAGTTCCAGGGCAAACTGAAGCTTTCTTT. Translated, it gives CASSLVPGQTEAFF.

With regard to this clone: Other DNA sequences within the sample encode an identical CDR3. J is TRBJ1-5 and V is TRBV3-1 (or the pseudogene TRBV3-2); weak D call: TRBD1 (5 bases). The CDR3 consists of 12 residues. The germline V gene encodes CDR1 LGHDT and CDR2 YNNKEL (reference sequence). Trimming took 6 bases from V and 6 from J, leaving 9 bases between them. In DNA, the CDR3 is TGTGCCAGCAGTCACACAGGTCAGCCCCAGCATTTT. Translation gives CASSHTGQPQHF.

The chain has TRBV28 and TRBJ1-1; D uncertain. Germline V CDR1 and CDR2: MDHEN, SYDVKM. This CDR3 is 11 amino acids long. V was trimmed by 5 bases and J by 3 bases, leaving 4 bases between them. CDR3 DNA: TGTGCCAGCAGTGCAGACACTGAAGCTTTCTTT. It encodes CASSADTEAFF.

The V gene is TRBV28, the J gene TRBJ2-7; D remains ambiguous. Trimming removed 3 bases at V and 1 base at J, with 13 bases between. This CDR3 contains 15 residues. In germline, CDR1 is MDHEN, CDR2 SYDVKM. CDR3 region: CASSFDGYGSYEQYF. Written as DNA, the CDR3 is TGTGCCAGCAGTTTCGACGGGTATGGGTCCTACGAGCAGTACTTC. The variable domain in full, with the rest retrieved from reference TRBV28 and TRBJ2-7, is DVKVTQSSRYLVKRTGEKVFLECVQDMDHENMFWYRQDPGLGLRLIYFSYDVKMKEKGDIPEGYSVSREKKERFSLILESASTNQTSMYLCASSFDGYGSYEQYFGPGTRLTVT.

As concerns this clone: The same CDR3 can be traced to other DNA sequences in this sample. The chain joins TRBV9 to TRBJ2-5; 7 bases line up with TRBD2. This CDR3 has 14 amino acids. Trimming at V came to 2 bases and at J to 0 bases, leaving 1 base not matched to a gene. Looked up from germline, CDR1 is SGDLS and CDR2 is YYNGEE. The CDR3 coding sequence is TGTGCCAGCAGCGTCGGGGGGTACCAAGAGACCCAGTACTTC. It translates to CASSVGGYQETQYF.

The gene calls are TRBV6-1 and TRBJ1-4; D uncertain. This CDR3 spans 14 amino acids. Trimming cost V 3 bases and J 0 bases, with 5 bases left between them. The germline CDR1 and CDR2 sequences are MNHNS and SASEGT. CDR3 loop: CASSETATNEKLFF. The CDR3 nucleotides read TGTGCCAGCAGTGAGACTGCAACTAATGAAAAACTGTTTTTT.

The sample holds one count of this clone. V gene TRBV29-1 combines with J gene TRBJ1-1, with TRBD1 identical over 9 bases. CDR1 is SQVTM, CDR2 ANQGSEA, per germline. V lost 7 bases and J lost 10; bases outside the gene matches: 13. The CDR3 contains 13 residues. The CDR3: CSALWGLDRGAFF. The CDR3 nucleotides are TGCAGCGCTCTGTGGGGGCTGGACAGGGGAGCTTTCTTT.

This chain joins TRBV2 and TRBJ1-5, with 7 bases that match TRBD1. Losses at the gene ends were 6 bases for V and 4 bases for J; bases not matched to a gene: 9. The CDR3 covers 15 residues. Germline V gene sequence: CDR1 SNHLY, CDR2 FYNNEI. The CDR3: CASSPSGQRNQPQHF. The CDR3 DNA follows: TGTGCCAGCAGCCCCTCGGGACAGCGGAATCAGCCCCAGCATTTT.

This clone was counted a few times. V is TRBV6-5 and J is TRBJ1-5; 11 bases agree with TRBD1. The CDR3 runs to 14 residues. Germline values: CDR1 MNHEY, CDR2 SVGAGI. V lost 9 bases to trimming and J lost 5 bases; unmatched junction nucleotides: 6. The CDR3 coding sequence is TGTGCCAGTAAAGGACAGGGGGCCTATCAGCCCCAGCATTTT. This encodes CASKGQGAYQPQHF.

Of note for this clone: Other DNA sequences in this sample translate to the same CDR3. J is TRBJ1-1 and V is TRBV7-9; 8 bases are shared with TRBD1. V gave up 4 bases and J gave up 1 base; unmatched junction bases: 2. CDR1 SEHNR and CDR2 FQNEAQ come from the germline V gene (reference sequence). The length of the CDR3 is 14 residues. The CDR3 sequence: CASSSGTGNTEAFF. Here the CDR3 DNA reads TGTGCCAGCAGCTCCGGGACAGGGAACACTGAAGCTTTCTTT.

The gene calls are TRBV2 and TRBJ1-5; D ambiguous. The length of the CDR3 is 13 residues. V was trimmed by 4 bases and J by 4 bases, leaving 8 bases between them. Germline loops: CDR1 SNHLY, CDR2 FYNNEI. The CDR3 DNA is TGTGCCAGCAGTGCTGAGATAAATCAGCCCCAGCATTTT. It encodes CASSAEINQPQHF.

CDR3 sequence: CASSLDPGQPQHF. The CDR3, as DNA: TGCGCCAGCAGCTTGGATCCAGGTCAGCCCCAGCATTTT. The chain carries TRBV5-1 and TRBJ1-5; D not resolved. Trimming took off 0 bases at V and 6 bases at J, with 7 bases between the two ends. The length of the CDR3 is 13 residues. Germline V gene sequence: CDR1 SGHRS, CDR2 YFSETQ.

This chain links TRBV2 with TRBJ2-3; 8 bases match TRBD2. The CDR3 is 14 residues long. From germline, CDR1 is SNHLY and CDR2 FYNNEI. V dropped 10 bases and J dropped 4; count of bases not matched to a gene: 10. CDR3 coding DNA: TGTGCCACCTCAGCGGGAGTCGCGTCAGATACGCAGTATTTT. Its protein is CATSAGVASDTQYF.

V usage is TRBV2 and J usage is TRBJ2-3, with D perhaps TRBD2 (5 bases). The germline V and J ends were trimmed by 8 bases and 1 base, with 10 bases remaining between them. In germline, CDR1 is SNHLY, CDR2 FYNNEI. CDR3 size: 13 residues. The CDR3 spells CASRGGRTDTQYF. CDR3 bases: TGTGCCAGCCGTGGCGGGCGCACAGATACGCAGTATTTT. Filled out from reference TRBV2 and TRBJ2-3, the complete variable domain reads EPEVTQTPSHQVTQMGQEVILRCVPISNHLYFYWYRQILGQKVEFLVSFYNNEISEKSEIFDDQFSVERPDGSNFTLKIRSTKLEDSAMYFCASRGGRTDTQYFGPGTRLTVL.

The sample holds one count of this clone. The rearrangement uses TRBV7-2 and TRBJ2-2, with TRBD2 as a possible D gene (6 bases). Looked up from germline, CDR1 is SGHTA and CDR2 is FQGNSA. This CDR3 spans 16 amino acids. Trimming took off 0 bases at V and 4 bases at J, with 12 bases between the two ends. This chain's CDR3 is CASSLAIGSSTGELFF. CDR3 DNA sequence: TGTGCCAGCAGCTTAGCAATCGGGAGCTCCACCGGGGAGCTGTTTTTT.

The rearrangement uses TRBV14 and TRBJ1-3; D is unresolved. Trimming shortened V by 5 bases and J by 6 bases, and 11 bases separated the two germline ends. CDR3 length: 13 residues. CDR1 and CDR2 (germline): SGHDN, FVKESK. As DNA, the CDR3 is TGTGCCAGCAGCGGAGGCCTAATAAACACCATATATTTT. It is translated as CASSGGLINTIYF.